Listed here are 25 T cell receptor beta chains from one sample, sequenced in a study of early T cells in non-severe SARS-CoV-2 infection. Each CDR3 protein gets one entry after TCRdb re-called the 5' RACE reads with MiXCR. Altogether nearly 95,000 distinct CDR3 sequences are present, roughly 17% being singletons, with the ten largest covering 5.1%. The material was whole blood, obtained at baseline. These receptors all come from an adult who was a healthcare worker with PCR-confirmed SARS-CoV-2 infection or an uninfected control (not recorded which).

The genes are TRBV5-5 and TRBJ1-2, with 10 bases fitting TRBD1. V shed 2 bases, J shed 3 bases, and the junction held 4 bases outside the gene matches. Per the germline V gene, CDR1 is SGHKS and CDR2 is YYEKEE (reference sequence). There are 15 residues in the CDR3. The CDR3: CASSLGDRGYYGYTF. The CDR3 DNA reads TGTGCCAGCAGCTTAGGGGACAGGGGATACTATGGCTACACCTTC.

This clonotype showed up just a few times. The chain links TRBV27 to TRBJ2-2; 7 bases match TRBD2. With 4 bases clipped from V and 4 bases from J, the junction kept 9 bases outside the gene matches. The CDR3 has 16 amino acids. The germline V gene has CDR1 MNHEY and CDR2 SMNVEV (reference sequence). CDR3 residues: CASSSEWEGATGELFF. The CDR3 nucleotides read TGTGCCAGCAGTTCCGAGTGGGAGGGCGCCACCGGGGAGCTGTTTTTT.

V gene TRBV11-3 combines with J gene TRBJ2-2; D is unclear. The V end lost 7 bases, the J end lost 5 bases, and 14 bases lay between the germline ends. The CDR3 is 14 amino acids. The germline V gene has CDR1 SGHNT and CDR2 YENEEA. The CDR3 is CASTSRLKTGELFF. The CDR3 nucleotides read TGTGCCAGCACCTCACGGCTTAAAACCGGGGAGCTGTTTTTT.

This clonotype was observed a single time. V and J are TRBV3-1 and TRBJ2-1; the match to TRBD2 covers 8 bases. V dropped 1 base and J dropped 9; count of bases not matched to a gene: 14. In germline, CDR1 is LGHDT, CDR2 YNNKEL (reference sequence). CDR3 length: 17 amino acids. CDR3 loop: CASSQASGTRAFREQFF. CDR3 sequence (DNA): TGTGCCAGCAGCCAAGCCTCCGGGACTAGGGCTTTCCGTGAGCAGTTCTTC.

This clonotype was counted only a few times. This rearrangement joins TRBV9 to TRBJ1-3; no definite D call. This CDR3 is 18 amino acids long. The germline V gene has CDR1 SGDLS and CDR2 YYNGEE. The V end was cut by 3 bases, the J end by 0 bases, with 19 bases between. The CDR3, as DNA: TGTGCCAGCAGCGCAGTGGGCGCCAGGCCCAACTCTGGAAACACCATATATTTT. Translating it yields CASSAVGARPNSGNTIYF.

This clonotype was seen a handful of times. This chain joins TRBV28 and TRBJ2-1; D unresolved. Germline-derived CDR1 and CDR2 are MDHEN and SYDVKM. Trimming shortened V by 7 bases and J by 5 bases, and 15 bases separated the two germline ends. The CDR3 is 14 residues long. The CDR3 DNA reads as TGTGCCAGCACAACTACCAACACCGACAATGAGCAGTTCTTC. Translated: CASTTTNTDNEQFF.

This clonotype occurred a few times. The rearrangement joins TRBV6-2 or TRBV6-3 to TRBJ2-3, with D maybe TRBD2 (5 bases). Germline CDR1 reads MNHEY; CDR2 reads SVGEGT. The CDR3 length is 15 residues. Trimming removed 5 bases from V and 6 bases from J, with 18 bases in between. For the CDR3, the DNA is TGTGCCAGCAGTCCCGTTTTGGGAGTGGCGGATACGCAGTATTTT. Amino acids: CASSPVLGVADTQYF.

The CDR3 DNA is TGTGCCAGCAGCTCAGGGAGTACGCAGTATTTT. Its protein product is CASSSGSTQYF. V is TRBV7-2 and J is TRBJ2-3; D might be TRBD1 or TRBD2, each matching 5 bases. In germline, CDR1 is SGHTA, CDR2 FQGNSA. The CDR3 sequence is 11 residues long. The V gene lost 4 bases and the J gene lost 8 bases, with 7 bases spanning the gap.

This clonotype was counted many times. V gene TRBV7-2 combines with J gene TRBJ1-2; 10 positions agree with TRBD1. CDR1 and CDR2 from the germline V gene are SGHTA and FQGNSA. Trimming removed 6 bases from V and 6 bases from J; junction bases left unmatched: 10. The CDR3 has 15 residues. CDR3 amino acids: CASSLDRGRSDGYTF. The DNA for the CDR3 is TGTGCCAGCAGTTTGGACAGGGGGAGGAGTGATGGCTACACCTTC.

This clonotype was counted ten times or more. The chain joins TRBV24-1 to TRBJ2-5; D may be TRBD1 (6 bases). The CDR3 has 16 amino acids. Germline values: CDR1 KGHDR, CDR2 SFDVKD. Trimming stripped 0 bases from V and 2 bases from J, with 12 bases between. CDR3 region: CATSDLKGTGQETQYF. CDR3 nucleotide sequence: TGTGCCACCAGTGATTTGAAGGGAACAGGGCAAGAGACCCAGTACTTC.

The V and J genes are TRBV12-3 or TRBV12-4 and TRBJ1-2; no reliable D call. V was pared by 8 bases and J by 3 bases, with 7 bases between. The CDR3 is 11 residues long. CDR3 sequence (DNA): TGTGCCAGCGACGGGGACTATGGCTACACCTTC. It yields the protein CASDGDYGYTF.

This chain connects TRBV18 to TRBJ2-7, with D uncertain. The germline V gene encodes CDR1 KGHSH and CDR2 LQKENI. V was cut by 6 bases and J by 4 bases, with 13 bases left in between. The CDR3 totals 13 residues. The CDR3 sequence: CASSAVNGYEQYF. CDR3 sequence (DNA): TGTGCCAGCTCTGCCGTTAACGGTTACGAGCAGTACTTC.

In its sample, this clonotype was seen many times. This chain connects TRBV30 to TRBJ1-5; no reliable D call. The V gene's germline CDR1 is GTSNPN and CDR2 SVGIG (reference sequence). Trimming pared 4 bases from V and 6 bases from J, leaving 10 bases between. The CDR3 contains 12 residues. This CDR3 reads CAWTHPGQPQHF. The CDR3 DNA follows: TGTGCCTGGACTCATCCGGGTCAGCCCCAGCATTTT.

The V call is TRBV12-3 or TRBV12-4, the J call TRBJ2-5, with D perhaps matching TRBD1 or TRBD2 (7 bases each). The CDR3 consists of 16 residues. Between the trimmed V and J ends, which lost 3 bases and 5 bases, there was a span of 19 bases. CDR3: CASSLRASGRGETQYF. CDR3 nucleotides: TGTGCCAGCAGTTTGAGGGCTAGCGGCAGGGGGGAGACCCAGTACTTC.

This clonotype was seen repeatedly, ten times or more. V usage is TRBV27 and J usage is TRBJ2-1; possibly TRBD2 for D (5 bases). CDR3 length: 12 amino acids. From germline, CDR1 is MNHEY and CDR2 SMNVEV (reference sequence). CDR3 protein: CTSGSSYNEQFF. CDR3 nucleotide sequence: TGTACCTCGGGGAGCTCCTACAATGAGCAGTTCTTC.

This clonotype occurred a few times. The chain uses TRBV7-9 and TRBJ2-3, with D hard to call. Germline V CDR1 and CDR2: SEHNR, FQNEAQ (reference sequence). The CDR3 covers 13 residues. Trimming removed 4 bases from V and 4 bases from J, with 9 bases in between. CDR3 sequence: CASSYSTPDTQYF. In nucleotides, the CDR3 is TGTGCCAGCAGCTATAGCACGCCAGATACGCAGTATTTT.

This clonotype was counted only a few times. The chain couples TRBV4-1 to TRBJ1-2; 8 bases fit TRBD1. From germline, CDR1 is MGHRA and CDR2 YSYEKL. J gave up 8 bases and V 1 base, and 6 bases lay outside the gene matches. This CDR3 contains 14 residues. The CDR3 region is CASSQVQGTGGYTF. DNA for the CDR3: TGCGCCAGCAGCCAAGTTCAGGGGACAGGAGGCTACACCTTC.

In its sample, this clonotype was seen a few times. The chain uses TRBV6-5 and TRBJ2-1; tentative D call: TRBD2 (5 bases). The ends were cut back, 2 bases at V and 4 bases at J, with 12 bases in the middle. The CDR3 runs 15 residues. Germline CDR1 MNHEY, CDR2 SVGAGI. The DNA for the CDR3 is TGTGCCAGCAGTTACGGATTCGAGGGATACAATGAGCAGTTCTTC. The encoded protein is CASSYGFEGYNEQFF.

This clonotype has a handful of counts. The J gene is TRBJ2-7, the V gene TRBV20-1; 8 bases agree with TRBD2. With V trimmed by 3 bases and J by 5 bases, 6 bases remained unmatched. The CDR3 length is 13 residues. Per the germline V gene, CDR1 is DFQATT and CDR2 is SNEGSKA (reference sequence). The CDR3 is CSARKPGLDEQYF. The CDR3 DNA reads TGCAGTGCTAGGAAACCGGGACTAGACGAGCAGTACTTC.

This clonotype has ten or more counts. The chain recombines TRBV11-2 with TRBJ2-7; 8 positions match TRBD1. Trimming at V came to 3 bases and at J to 10 bases, leaving 8 bases not matched to a gene. Germline V gene sequence: CDR1 SGHAT, CDR2 FQNNGV. The CDR3 runs 13 residues. DNA for the CDR3: TGTGCCAGCAGCTTGACAGGGGCGAGCAGTCAGTACTTC. Its translation: CASSLTGASSQYF.

This clonotype has more than one count but fewer than ten. The V gene is TRBV4-2, the J gene TRBJ2-1, with 9 bases aligning to TRBD2. This CDR3 spans 14 amino acids. The V gene's germline CDR1 is LGHNA and CDR2 YNFKEQ. The trim removed 4 bases at V and 7 bases at J, leaving 5 bases unmatched. The CDR3 protein is CASSPSGRSNEQFF. The CDR3 DNA is TGTGCCAGCAGCCCAAGCGGGAGGTCAAATGAGCAGTTCTTC.

This clonotype appeared many times. The genes are TRBV20-1 and TRBJ2-7, with D maybe TRBD1 (5 bases). Per germline, CDR1 DFQATT and CDR2 SNEGSKA (reference sequence). Trimming left V 0 bases short and J 5 bases short, with 17 bases between. The CDR3 contains 15 residues. Here the CDR3 reads CSARDWGPRGDEQYF. CDR3 nucleotide sequence: TGCAGTGCTAGAGATTGGGGCCCTAGGGGCGACGAGCAGTACTTC.

CDR3 coding DNA: TGCAGTGGCCTGGGAGTCTCTGAAGCTTTCTTT. Translating it yields CSGLGVSEAFF. V gene TRBV20-1 combines with J gene TRBJ1-1; no clear D. The CDR3 loop spans 11 amino acids. The germline V and J ends were trimmed by 7 bases and 6 bases, with 12 bases remaining between them. In germline, CDR1 is DFQATT, CDR2 SNEGSKA (reference sequence).

The chain is built from TRBV19 and TRBJ1-5; D is unclear. The CDR3 has 16 residues. V was cut by 5 bases and J by 0 bases, with 14 bases left in between. The germline V gene encodes CDR1 LNHDA and CDR2 SQIVND (reference sequence). In nucleotides, the CDR3 is TGTGCCAGTAGTCAAACAGTAATCGGTAGCAATCAGCCCCAGCATTTT. Translation: CASSQTVIGSNQPQHF.

This clonotype appeared a few times. The CDR3 sequence is CASSASSGDSYEQYF. DNA of the CDR3: TGTGCCAGCAGTGCCTCTAGCGGGGACTCCTACGAGCAGTACTTC. J is TRBJ2-7 and V is TRBV25-1; 9 nucleotides agree with TRBD2. CDR3 size: 15 residues. The V and J ends lost 4 bases and 0 bases, in that order; junction bases with no gene match: 4. Germline V gene lookup returns CDR1 MGHDK and CDR2 SYGVNS.